The sequence of this T cell receptor beta chain was determined in a study of T cell responses to AZD1222 COVID-19 vaccine. Some clones are missing from TCRdb's copy, which holds only in-frame ones; the method was immunoSEQ multiplex PCR. Seen here are nearly 110,000 clones, about 90% observed once, and the top ten hold about 6.6%. Of note for this clone: Its matching antigen is unknown.

Germline V gives CDR1 SQVTM, CDR2 ANQGSEA. The length of the CDR3 is 14 residues. V was shortened by 6 bases and J by 4 bases, with 13 bases between the two germline ends. Study findings and constraints: Donors were mostly white British, more females; clonal diversity possibly underestimated.

This TCR derives from an adult who received the AZD1222 COVID-19 vaccine. The source material was peripheral blood, sampled 28 days after the second AZD1222 dose. This chain connects TRBV29-1 to TRBJ2-6, with D possibly TRBD2 on 6 matching bases. CDR3 protein: CSVPAGRGANVLTF. In nucleotides, the CDR3 is TGCAGCGTCCCCGCGGGACGAGGGGCCAACGTCCTGACTTTC.